These 17 T cell receptor beta chains came from one sample sequenced in a study of blood T cell repertoires in COVID-19. Sequenced by immunoSEQ multiplex PCR; TCRdb stores in-frame clones only, minus some. Of 200,000 to 300,000 clones in the sample, 88% are singletons; the top ten hold 0.7%. Sequencing was carried out using peripheral blood. Receptors originate from a human donor in a cohort sampled during active COVID-19.

The J gene is TRBJ2-3, the V gene TRBV25-1, with TRBD2 matching over 9 bases. V lost 5 bases to trimming and J lost 3 bases; unmatched junction nucleotides: 12. The CDR3 runs to 17 residues. The germline V gene encodes CDR1 MGHDK and CDR2 SYGVNS. CDR3 in DNA: TGTGCCAGCAGTCCCGGGTACGCGGGGGGGCGTACAGATACGCAGTATTTT. Translation: CASSPGYAGGRTDTQYF.

The rearrangement links TRBV6-5 to TRBJ1-3; 7 positions agree with TRBD1. CDR1 and CDR2 (germline): MNHEY, SVGAGI. V gave up 11 bases and J gave up 2 bases; unmatched junction bases: 6. The CDR3 totals 13 residues. The CDR3, as DNA: TGTGCCGGGGGACAGCCCCCTGGAAACACCATATATTTT. Translating it yields CAGGQPPGNTIYF.

The chain uses TRBV6-1 and TRBJ1-1, with TRBD1 as a possible D gene (6 bases). The CDR3 covers 17 residues. Per the germline V gene, CDR1 is MNHNS and CDR2 is SASEGT. Between the trimmed V and J ends, which lost 2 bases and 0 bases, there was a span of 16 bases. For the CDR3, the DNA is TGTGCCAGCAGTGAATTACAATACAGGGATTTGAACACTGAAGCTTTCTTT. Amino acids: CASSELQYRDLNTEAFF.

This rearrangement joins TRBV3-1 (or the pseudogene TRBV3-2) to TRBJ2-3, with D perhaps matching TRBD1 (5 bases). Trimming stripped 6 bases from V and 2 bases from J, with 24 bases between. CDR3 length: 18 residues. Looked up from germline, CDR1 is LGHDT and CDR2 is YNNKEL (reference sequence). CDR3 loop: CASSPSPFPTVITDTQYF. The DNA for the CDR3 is TGTGCCAGCAGTCCCTCCCCGTTCCCGACAGTTATCACAGATACGCAGTATTTT.

V is TRBV18 and J is TRBJ1-1, with unresolved D. CDR1 is KGHSH and CDR2 is LQKENI in the germline V gene. This CDR3 spans 18 amino acids. V was clipped by 2 bases and J by 0 bases, with 19 bases between them. The CDR3 is CASSPSPGGFNMNTEAFF. The CDR3 DNA sequence: TGTGCCAGCTCACCAAGTCCAGGCGGGTTTAACATGAACACTGAAGCTTTCTTT.

The chain links TRBV28 to TRBJ2-7, with 9 bases matching TRBD2. The CDR3 is 15 residues long. Germline lookup yields CDR1 MDHEN and CDR2 SYDVKM. V gave up 6 bases and J gave up 1 base; unmatched junction bases: 7. DNA of the CDR3: TGTGCCAGCAGCACACTAGCGGGTGTATCCTACGAGCAGTACTTC. Its translation: CASSTLAGVSYEQYF.

This clone is a singleton in its sample. The rearrangement links TRBV7-2 to TRBJ2-3, with TRBD1 as a possible D gene (5 bases). V lost 5 bases, J lost 4 bases, and 13 bases lay in between. The CDR3 spans 14 residues. Germline loops: CDR1 SGHTA, CDR2 FQGNSA. For the CDR3, the DNA is TGTGCCAGCAGCCTCGGTGGGGCCTCAGATACGCAGTATTTT. Translation: CASSLGGASDTQYF.

The J gene is TRBJ1-1, the V gene TRBV6-5, with 7 bases that match TRBD1. The junction had 3 bases not matched to a gene; V was cut back by 2 bases and J by 6 bases. Germline values: CDR1 MNHEY, CDR2 SVGAGI. The CDR3 has 13 residues. This CDR3 is CASSYEGGPEAFF. The CDR3 bases are TGTGCCAGCAGTTACGAAGGGGGCCCTGAAGCTTTCTTT.

This clone has a handful of counts. The V gene is TRBV7-2, the J gene TRBJ2-7; 10 positions match TRBD2. The CDR3 is made up of 15 amino acids. V shed 2 bases, J shed 0 bases, and the junction held 1 base outside the gene matches. CDR1 SGHTA and CDR2 FQGNSA come from the germline V gene. CDR3 nucleotide sequence: TGTGCCAGCAGCTTACTAGCGGGAGCCTCCTACGAGCAGTACTTC. This translates into CASSLLAGASYEQYF.

V is TRBV4-2 and J is TRBJ1-5; TRBD1 matches at 7 bases. The J segment lost 5 bases and the V segment lost 1 base, leaving 5 bases of the junction unmatched. This CDR3 is 15 amino acids long. Per the germline V gene, CDR1 is LGHNA and CDR2 is YNFKEQ. This CDR3 is CASSQATGSDQPQHF. CDR3 DNA: TGTGCCAGCAGCCAAGCGACAGGGAGCGATCAGCCCCAGCATTTT.

The chain recombines TRBV7-9 with TRBJ2-3, with 9 bases fitting TRBD1. With 4 bases clipped from V and 6 bases from J, the junction kept 5 bases outside the gene matches. The V gene's germline CDR1 is SEHNR and CDR2 FQNEAQ (reference sequence). CDR3 length: 14 amino acids. DNA for the CDR3: TGTGCCAGCAGCTACCGGACAGGGGCCGATACGCAGTATTTT. Encoded protein: CASSYRTGADTQYF.

This clone was detected only once. This rearrangement joins TRBV9 to TRBJ2-1; TRBD2 aligns across 10 bases. With V trimmed by 0 bases and J by 4 bases, 4 bases remained unmatched. The CDR3 extends over 16 amino acids. The germline V gene has CDR1 SGDLS and CDR2 YYNGEE. The CDR3 DNA sequence: TGTGCCAGCAGCGTAGTTTTGACTAGCGGGTACAATGAGCAGTTCTTC. Protein sequence: CASSVVLTSGYNEQFF. The variable domain in full, completed from reference TRBV9 and TRBJ2-1, reads DSGVTQTPKHLITATGQRVTLRCSPRSGDLSVYWYQQSLDQGLQFLIQYYNGEERAKGNILERFSAQQFPDLHSELNLSSLELGDSALYFCASSVVLTSGYNEQFFGPGTRLTVL.

This clone turned up a few times. The chain links TRBV9 to TRBJ2-7; D remains unclear. Germline lookup yields CDR1 SGDLS and CDR2 YYNGEE. The CDR3 spans 13 residues. V was trimmed by 3 bases and J by 4 bases, leaving 11 bases between them. CDR3: CASSAESDYEQYF. CDR3 DNA sequence: TGTGCCAGCAGCGCAGAAAGCGATTACGAGCAGTACTTC.

The chain recombines TRBV18 with TRBJ2-1; D may be TRBD2 (6 bases). The germline gives CDR1 KGHSH, CDR2 LQKENI. V was pared by 6 bases and J by 9 bases, with 18 bases between. The CDR3 totals 14 residues. CDR3 in DNA: TGTGCCAGCTCTATTAGCGGTACTTCCAGTGAGCAGTTCTTC. Translation gives CASSISGTSSEQFF.

The rearrangement links TRBV6-5 to TRBJ1-2; no reliable D call. The CDR3 is made up of 11 amino acids. The germline CDR1 and CDR2 sequences are MNHEY and SVGAGI. Trimming removed 2 bases at V and 10 bases at J, with 8 bases between. CDR3 in DNA: TGTGCCAGCAGTTACGGCCTCGACTACACCTTC. It encodes CASSYGLDYTF.

The sample holds a few counts of this clone. The chain combines TRBV28 with TRBJ2-3, with TRBD1 as a possible D gene (5 bases). Germline CDR1 and CDR2: MDHEN and SYDVKM. The CDR3 runs 14 residues. Trimming took off 4 bases at V and 4 bases at J, with 12 bases between the two ends. This CDR3 reads CASSWTHGADTQYF. CDR3 bases: TGTGCCAGCAGTTGGACACATGGCGCAGATACGCAGTATTTT.

This clone appeared a single time. V usage is TRBV5-1 and J usage is TRBJ1-6, with unresolved D. Trimming shortened V by 0 bases and J by 14 bases, and 18 bases separated the two germline ends. The germline V gene has CDR1 SGHRS and CDR2 YFSETQ. The CDR3 length is 15 residues. The CDR3 protein is CASSLAEGLTGTLHF. For the CDR3, the DNA is TGCGCCAGCAGCTTGGCCGAAGGACTAACTGGAACCCTCCACTTT.